This is a list of T cell receptor beta chains from one sample in a study of a mutant IDH1 vaccine in newly diagnosed glioma. Profiled with immunoSEQ multiplex PCR; TCRdb holds only in-frame clones, not every one. This table has tens of thousands of clones, 80% to 90% appearing once. This sample comprised peripheral blood mononuclear cells (PBMCs), obtained from a glioma patient treated with radiotherapy, temozolomide or both. Receptor source: a woman aged 18-29 years with glioma. Some clones in this sample may be carry-over from other donors' samples. Both conserved end residues are part of each CDR3.

J gene: TRBJ2-5; V gene: TRBV19; CDR3 protein: CASSHFISGRGETQYF
J gene: TRBJ1-1; V gene: TRBV30; CDR3 protein: CAWSLTANTEAFF
J gene: TRBJ1-1; V gene: TRBV25-1; CDR3 protein: CASSAYTEAFF
J gene: TRBJ1-1; V gene: TRBV9; CDR3 protein: CASSVIGQANTEAFF
J gene: TRBJ1-5; V gene: TRBV16; CDR3 protein: CASSHGRDNQPQHF
J gene: TRBJ1-3; V gene: TRBV10-3; CDR3 protein: CAIREGPLSGNTIYF
J gene: TRBJ2-2; V gene: TRBV6-5; CDR3 protein: CASSPYTGELFF
J gene: TRBJ2-3; V gene: TRBV5-1; CDR3 protein: CASSIISGRRTDTQYF
J gene: TRBJ2-7; V gene: TRBV2; CDR3 protein: CASSTGQAEQYF
J gene: TRBJ2-3; V gene: TRBV4-1; CDR3 protein: CASSQDSGTSTDTQYF
J gene: TRBJ1-3; V gene: TRBV9; CDR3 protein: CASSAVRGNTIYF
J gene: TRBJ1-2; V gene: TRBV19; CDR3 protein: CASFTGTGELEAGYTF
J gene: TRBJ1-2; V gene: TRBV2; CDR3 protein: CASSEIAWDGYTF
J gene: TRBJ2-1; V gene: TRBV10-2; CDR3 protein: CASSQQGAYNEQFF
J gene: TRBJ1-1; V gene: TRBV2; CDR3 protein: CASSEAWGVEAFF
J gene: TRBJ2-1; V gene: TRBV13; CDR3 protein: CASSSPGTSENEQFF
J gene: TRBJ1-2; V gene: TRBV6-5; CDR3 protein: CASSQQGGYGYTF
J gene: TRBJ2-1; V gene: TRBV7-2; CDR3 protein: CASSLELAVNNEQFF
J gene: TRBJ1-2; V gene: TRBV29-1; CDR3 protein: CSVETRNYGYTF
J gene: TRBJ1-1; V gene: TRBV5-1; CDR3 protein: CASSLDLGNTEAFF
J gene: TRBJ2-7; V gene: TRBV29-1; CDR3 protein: CSVLGIYEQYF
J gene: TRBJ2-5; V gene: TRBV2; CDR3 protein: CASSDSQLAGGKRETQYF